These 30 T cell receptor beta chains were all obtained from the same sample, sequenced in a study of T cells in Graves' hyperthyroidism and ophthalmopathy. RNA transcripts yielded amplified TCR beta CDR3 regions. Primed by the HTBI set, a first-round RT-PCR was run on the TCR CDR3. TCRdb independently ran MiXCR on the multiplex PCR reads; one entry per CDR3 protein. The profile shows approximately 410,000 distinct CDR3 sequences, roughly an eighth of them singletons. Sequenced sample: blood. The receptor source for this set is a woman aged 18 to 35 with Graves' hyperthyroidism.

The sample holds many counts of this clonotype. This chain links TRBV11-1 with TRBJ1-5; D is possibly TRBD1 (6 bases). The CDR3 is 18 amino acids. Germline loops: CDR1 SGHAT, CDR2 FQDESV (reference sequence). Trimming removed 2 bases from V and 0 bases from J, with 17 bases in between. This chain's CDR3 is CASSLRQVNPNSNQPQHF. CDR3 nucleotides: TGTGCCAGCAGCTTACGACAGGTCAACCCCAATAGCAATCAGCCCCAGCATTTT.

The chain links TRBV6-2 or TRBV6-3 to TRBJ1-6; D gene uncertain. Germline V CDR1 and CDR2: MNHEY, SVGEGT. The CDR3 has 16 amino acids. V lost 2 bases and J 7 bases, leaving 15 bases between the germline ends. The CDR3 sequence: CASSYALRDRNSPLHF. In DNA form, the CDR3 reads TGTGCCAGCAGTTACGCTCTCCGGGATCGAAATTCACCCCTCCACTTT.

This chain joins TRBV10-3 and TRBJ1-1, with D possibly being TRBD1 (5 bases). The CDR3 totals 12 residues. V gave up 8 bases and J gave up 3 bases, with 10 bases separating them. Looked up from germline, CDR1 is ENHRY and CDR2 is SYGVKD. The CDR3 reads CAISGYDTEAFF. CDR3 nucleotides: TGTGCCATCTCAGGGTACGACACTGAAGCTTTCTTT.

This clonotype was recorded a few times. CDR3 coding DNA: TGTGCCAGCAGAAATCCCCGGGACAGACTTAATTCACCCCTCCACTTT. Translated: CASRNPRDRLNSPLHF. V is TRBV28 and J is TRBJ1-6; 7 nucleotides align to TRBD1. The ends lost 6 bases at V and 6 bases at J; junction bases unmatched: 11. CDR3 length equals 16 residues. Germline values: CDR1 MDHEN, CDR2 SYDVKM. The complete variable domain, with remaining parts taken from reference TRBV28 and TRBJ1-6, reads DVKVTQSSRYLVKRTGEKVFLECVQDMDHENMFWYRQDPGLGLRLIYFSYDVKMKEKGDIPEGYSVSREKKERFSLILESASTNQTSMYLCASRNPRDRLNSPLHFGNGTRLTVT.

This clonotype was seen many times. The chain couples TRBV10-3 to TRBJ2-1; the D is unclear. Germline loops: CDR1 ENHRY, CDR2 SYGVKD. This CDR3 is built from 11 residues. The ends were cut back, 6 bases at V and 3 bases at J, with 3 bases in the middle. CDR3 in amino acids: CAIRGYNEQFF. CDR3 coding DNA: TGTGCCATCAGGGGCTACAATGAGCAGTTCTTC.

This clonotype was found many times. The chain uses TRBV5-1 and TRBJ2-7; D could derive from TRBD1 or TRBD2 (5 bases each). The CDR3 covers 14 residues. Trimming shortened V by 7 bases and J by 4 bases, and 18 bases separated the two germline ends. Germline V gene lookup returns CDR1 SGHRS and CDR2 YFSETQ. The CDR3 DNA reads TGCGCCAGCGGGAAACGGGGTGAGGGGTACGAGCAGTACTTC. Its protein product is CASGKRGEGYEQYF. The entire variable domain, with the rest obtained from reference TRBV5-1 and TRBJ2-7, is as follows: KAGVTQTPRYLIKTRGQQVTLSCSPISGHRSVSWYQQTPGQGLQFLFEYFSETQRNKGNFPGRFSGRQFSNSRSEMNVSTLELGDSALYLCASGKRGEGYEQYFGPGTRLTVT.

This clonotype occurred many times. The chain has TRBV29-1 and TRBJ2-3; D uncertain. V lost 4 bases and J lost 4, with 12 bases in between. Germline CDR1 reads SQVTM; CDR2 reads ANQGSEA. There are 13 residues in the CDR3. Written as DNA, the CDR3 is TGCAGCGTTGTAATAAATCCCTCAGATACGCAGTATTTT. This sequence encodes CSVVINPSDTQYF.

This clonotype has ten or more counts. The DNA for the CDR3 is TGTGCCAGCAGTCGTCCCCAGGGCGGGAGGGTCCTCTACGAGCAGTACTTC. Its protein is CASSRPQGGRVLYEQYF. The rearrangement links TRBV6-1 to TRBJ2-7, with 9 bases aligning to TRBD2. The germline V gene encodes CDR1 MNHNS and CDR2 SASEGT. V lost 5 bases, J lost 3 bases, and 14 bases stayed unmatched. The CDR3 has 17 amino acids.

This clonotype was observed many times. The chain has TRBV11-2 and TRBJ2-3, with no clear D. The V gene lost 4 bases and the J gene lost 2 bases, with 10 bases spanning the gap. CDR1 is SGHAT, CDR2 FQNNGV, per germline. The CDR3 is made up of 14 amino acids. The CDR3 coding sequence is TGTGCCAGCAGCTCTAGGGTCTTCACAGATACGCAGTATTTT. This gives the protein CASSSRVFTDTQYF. Filled out from reference TRBV11-2 and TRBJ2-3, the complete variable domain reads EAGVAQSPRYKIIEKRQSVAFWCNPISGHATLYWYQQILGQGPKLLIQFQNNGVVDDSQLPKDRFSAERLKGVDSTLKIQPAKLEDSAVYLCASSSRVFTDTQYFGPGTRLTVL.

The V call is TRBV15, the J call TRBJ2-5; 15 bases align to TRBD2. Trimming cost V 5 bases and J 4 bases; bases outside gene matches: 5. Germline V gives CDR1 LNHNV, CDR2 YYDKDF (reference sequence). The CDR3 length is 16 residues. CDR3 DNA sequence: TGTGCCACCAGCGGAGGACTAGCGGGAGGGCCAGAGACCCAGTACTTC. As protein: CATSGGLAGGPETQYF.

This clonotype was seen many times. This sequence joins TRBV20-1 and TRBJ2-5; 12 nucleotides agree with TRBD2. CDR1 and CDR2 (germline): DFQATT, SNEGSKA (reference sequence). The V gene end was trimmed by 5 bases and the J gene end by 5 bases; junction bases not matched to a gene: 9. CDR3 size: 15 residues. The DNA for the CDR3 is TGCAGTGCTCCTCCTAGCGGGAGGGCCGGGGAGACCCAGTACTTC. This sequence encodes CSAPPSGRAGETQYF.

There are many counts of this clonotype. This rearrangement joins TRBV2 to TRBJ2-1; TRBD2 aligns across 10 bases. The V gene end was trimmed by 1 base and the J gene end by 2 bases; junction bases not matched to a gene: 17. Germline-derived CDR1 and CDR2 are SNHLY and FYNNEI. This CDR3 contains 21 residues. The CDR3 reads CASSEGWPRSGAGGTYNEQFF. CDR3 DNA: TGTGCCAGCAGTGAAGGATGGCCCCGAAGTGGAGCGGGAGGGACCTACAATGAGCAGTTCTTC. Combining the CDR3 with reference TRBV2 and TRBJ2-1 gives the whole variable domain EPEVTQTPSHQVTQMGQEVILRCVPISNHLYFYWYRQILGQKVEFLVSFYNNEISEKSEIFDDQFSVERPDGSNFTLKIRSTKLEDSAMYFCASSEGWPRSGAGGTYNEQFFGPGTRLTVL.

This clonotype was seen ten or more times. The rearrangement links TRBV28 to TRBJ2-7; D remains ambiguous. The CDR3 runs to 12 residues. CDR1 is MDHEN and CDR2 is SYDVKM in the germline V gene. V was shortened by 7 bases and J by 2 bases, with 9 bases between the two germline ends. Here the CDR3 reads CASKASPYEQYF. CDR3 DNA sequence: TGTGCCAGCAAGGCCAGTCCCTACGAGCAGTACTTC.

This clonotype was detected only a few times. This chain connects TRBV7-2 to TRBJ2-7; D is unclear. The CDR3 loop spans 14 amino acids. V was clipped by 0 bases and J by 0 bases, with 6 bases between them. CDR1 SGHTA and CDR2 FQGNSA come from the germline V gene. The CDR3 sequence: CASSLAGNSYEQYF. CDR3 nucleotide sequence: TGTGCCAGCAGCTTAGCGGGAAACTCCTACGAGCAGTACTTC.

This clonotype was observed a handful of times. V and J are TRBV4-1 and TRBJ1-3, with TRBD1 as a possible D gene (5 bases). The CDR3 spans 21 residues. Germline V gene data show CDR1 as MGHRA and CDR2 as YSYEKL. V dropped 0 bases and J dropped 0 bases, with 24 bases sitting between them. CDR3 sequence: CASSQDSVPGLLLSSGNTIYF. Here the CDR3 DNA reads TGCGCCAGCAGCCAAGATTCGGTCCCAGGGCTACTCTTGAGCTCTGGAAACACCATATATTTT.

The chain combines TRBV19 with TRBJ2-5; 7 bases fit TRBD1. The CDR3 is made up of 14 amino acids. Trimming cost V 5 bases and J 3 bases; bases outside gene matches: 6. CDR1 and CDR2 from the germline V gene are LNHDA and SQIVND (reference sequence). CDR3: CASSPRDRKETQYF. The CDR3 DNA sequence: TGTGCCAGTAGTCCACGGGACAGAAAAGAGACCCAGTACTTC.

This clonotype has more than one count but fewer than ten. The chain couples TRBV7-9 to TRBJ2-3; maybe TRBD2 (6 bases). The V gene lost 2 bases and the J gene lost 11 bases, with 8 bases spanning the gap. Germline-derived CDR1 and CDR2 are SEHNR and FQNEAQ (reference sequence). The CDR3 has 11 amino acids. The CDR3 DNA reads TGTGCCAGCAGCTTACAGGGAGGGCAGTATTTT. This sequence encodes CASSLQGGQYF.

This clonotype has a handful of counts. The CDR3 nucleotides are TGCGCCAGCAGCCAATCTAGACAGGGAGGGGAGACCCAGTACTTC. It yields the protein CASSQSRQGGETQYF. The chain employs TRBV4-3 and TRBJ2-5, with D perhaps matching TRBD1 or TRBD2 (7 bases each). CDR3 length: 15 amino acids. V was trimmed by 2 bases and J by 5 bases, leaving 15 bases between them. Germline CDR1 and CDR2: LGHNA and YSLEER.

This clonotype was recorded at least ten times. The chain is built from TRBV2 and TRBJ1-5; D is possibly TRBD1 (5 bases). CDR3 length: 14 residues. Trimming cost V 3 bases and J 6 bases, with 12 bases left between them. Germline loops: CDR1 SNHLY, CDR2 FYNNEI. The CDR3 DNA reads TGTGCCAGCAGTGACACCAGGGTAGGTCAGCCCCAGCATTTT. Amino acids: CASSDTRVGQPQHF.

Many counts were recorded for this clonotype. This chain uses TRBV3-1 with TRBJ1-1; D ambiguous. This CDR3 contains 15 residues. Trimming shortened V by 1 base and J by 2 bases, and 11 bases separated the two germline ends. Germline CDR1 LGHDT, CDR2 YNNKEL (reference sequence). CDR3 DNA: TGTGCCAGCAGCCAAGTTTCGGTGACAAACACTGAAGCTTTCTTT. This gives the protein CASSQVSVTNTEAFF. Drawing the rest from reference TRBV3-1 and TRBJ1-1, the complete variable domain is DTAVSQTPKYLVTQMGNDKSIKCEQNLGHDTMYWYKQDSKKFLKIMFSYNNKELIINETVPNRFSPKSPDKAHLNLHINSLELGDSAVYFCASSQVSVTNTEAFFGQGTRLTVV.

This clonotype was seen repeatedly, ten times or more. The chain joins TRBV6-2 or TRBV6-3 to TRBJ1-2; TRBD1 is a possible D gene (5 bases). Trimming took off 7 bases at V and 0 bases at J, with 15 bases between the two ends. Germline CDR1 is MNHEY and CDR2 is SVGEGT. The CDR3 contains 15 residues. The CDR3 loop reads CASTKDSAANYGYTF. CDR3 bases: TGTGCCAGCACCAAAGACAGCGCTGCTAACTATGGCTACACCTTC.

On this clonotype itself: Given a much more abundant clone one base away, this may be a read error. This chain uses TRBV2 with TRBJ1-1; 9 nucleotides align to TRBD1. CDR3 size: 14 residues. Per the germline V gene, CDR1 is SNHLY and CDR2 is FYNNEI. The CDR3 DNA sequence: TGTGTCAGCAGGAATGACAGGGGGGGCACTGAAGCTTTCTTT. Translating it yields CVSRNDRGGTEAFF.

V is TRBV10-2 and J is TRBJ1-5; D remains ambiguous. The CDR3 is made up of 13 amino acids. The ends were cut back, 6 bases at V and 3 bases at J, with 9 bases in the middle. CDR1 is WSHSY and CDR2 is SAAADI in the germline V gene. The CDR3 nucleotides read TGCGCCAGCAGGCGTTCTCTCAATCAGCCCCAGCATTTT. Translating gives CASRRSLNQPQHF.

A remark on this clonotype: One base away lies a much larger clone, so this may be a sequencing read error. The V and J genes are TRBV5-1 and TRBJ2-5, with TRBD2 identical over 9 bases. The J call may be mistaken, given a closer DNA end match to TRBJ2-1. The CDR3 extends over 16 amino acids. Germline V gives CDR1 SGHRS, CDR2 YFSETQ. The CDR3 region has the DNA TGCGCCAGCAGCTCCCGACTAGCGGCGTACCAAGAGACCCAGTTCTTC. Protein: CASSSRLAAYQETQFF.

In its sample, this clonotype was seen many times. The rearrangement uses TRBV18 and TRBJ2-7, with D possibly TRBD2 on 5 matching bases. The CDR3 contains 14 residues. Germline V gene lookup returns CDR1 KGHSH and CDR2 LQKENI. V was shortened by 3 bases and J by 2 bases, with 11 bases between the two germline ends. This CDR3 is CASSPGRAAYEQYF. CDR3 bases: TGTGCCAGCTCACCCGGGCGGGCTGCCTACGAGCAGTACTTC.

In the case of this clonotype: This may be a read error, as it is one base from a much larger clone. The rearrangement links TRBV28 to TRBJ2-7; 8 bases align to TRBD2. Germline V gives CDR1 MDHEN, CDR2 SYDVKM. The CDR3 totals 16 residues. V lost 2 bases to trimming and J lost 4 bases; unmatched junction nucleotides: 10. The CDR3 DNA reads as TGTGCCAGCAGTTTACTGACTAACGGGGGGGGATACGAGCAGTACTTC. The encoded protein is CASSLLTNGGGYEQYF.

This clonotype was observed many times. V and J are TRBV20-1 and TRBJ1-1; D gene ambiguous. V shed 0 bases and J shed 5 bases, with 22 bases lying between them. Germline CDR1 reads DFQATT; CDR2 reads SNEGSKA (reference sequence). The CDR3 contains 17 residues. CDR3 in amino acids: CSARDGKFQTSETEAFF. Here the CDR3 DNA reads TGCAGTGCTAGAGATGGGAAATTCCAAACCTCCGAGACTGAAGCTTTCTTT.

This clonotype came up a few times. This chain connects TRBV6-1 to TRBJ1-1; the match to TRBD1 covers 8 bases. With 6 bases clipped from V and 4 bases from J, the junction kept 4 bases outside the gene matches. Per germline, CDR1 MNHNS and CDR2 SASEGT. This CDR3 contains 13 residues. CDR3 nucleotide sequence: TGTGCCAGCAGGACAGGGGCCCTCACTGAAGCTTTCTTT. Translating it yields CASRTGALTEAFF.

This chain joins TRBV20-1 and TRBJ2-5; 9 nucleotides line up with TRBD2. CDR1 is DFQATT, CDR2 SNEGSKA, per germline (reference sequence). The CDR3 length is 15 residues. The V and J ends lost 2 bases and 0 bases, in that order; junction bases with no gene match: 4. The CDR3 region is CSARPASGNQETQYF. The CDR3 nucleotides read TGCAGTGCTAGACCGGCTAGCGGGAACCAAGAGACCCAGTACTTC.

This clonotype was observed a handful of times. A much larger clone lies a single base off, so this may be a read error. The rearrangement uses TRBV18 and TRBJ1-4; D perhaps matches TRBD1 (5 bases). There are 15 residues in the CDR3. CDR1 KGHSH and CDR2 LQKENI come from the germline V gene. CDR3 nucleotides: TGTGCCGGCTCACCCTCGGACACACCAACTGAAAAACTGTTTTTT. Translated: CAGSPSDTPTEKLFF.